This T cell receptor beta chain emerged from a study of chemoradiotherapy in HPV16-positive cancers. At the level of the study: Functional T-cell assays on a couple of HPV16-positive patients' cells defined candidate HPV-specific clones and common TCR motifs.

This clone was observed a few times. The antigen remains undetermined. The CDR3 runs 15 residues. Germline V gene lookup returns CDR1 SGHVS and CDR2 FNYEAQ. The V and J ends lost 1 base and 3 bases respectively, with 13 bases between them. Repeated repertoire sampling spanned the course of chemoradiotherapy. Study observations and caveats: Only two HPV16-positive patients supplied the functional HPV-specificity definition. Candidate HPV-specific clones and E7-related TCR motifs grew in tumor during treatment.

Libraries were prepared by immunoSEQ multiplex PCR; TCRdb keeps only in-frame clonotypes and omits some of them. The profile covers about 25,000 clones, with over 85% appearing a single time and 22% taken by the ten largest. The sequences come from blood, collected from a patient who underwent chemoradiotherapy. The sequence was collected from a human donor with HPV-associated anogenital cancer. J is TRBJ2-7 and V is TRBV7-6; D is perhaps TRBD1 (5 bases). CDR3 in amino acids: CASSLEATGVYEQYF. CDR3 coding DNA: TGTGCCAGCAGCTTAGAAGCTACAGGAGTCTACGAGCAGTACTTC.